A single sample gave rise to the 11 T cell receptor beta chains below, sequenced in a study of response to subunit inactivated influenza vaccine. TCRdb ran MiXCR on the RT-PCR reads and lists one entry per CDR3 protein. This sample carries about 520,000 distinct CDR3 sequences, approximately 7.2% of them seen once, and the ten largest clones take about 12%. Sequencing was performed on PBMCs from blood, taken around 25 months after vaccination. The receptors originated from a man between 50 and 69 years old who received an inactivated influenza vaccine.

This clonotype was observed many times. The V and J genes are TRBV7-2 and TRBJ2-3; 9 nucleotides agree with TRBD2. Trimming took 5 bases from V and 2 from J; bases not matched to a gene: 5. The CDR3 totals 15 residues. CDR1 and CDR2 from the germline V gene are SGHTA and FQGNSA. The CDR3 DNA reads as TGTGCCAGCAGCCAGACTAGCGGATTCACAGATACGCAGTATTTT. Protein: CASSQTSGFTDTQYF. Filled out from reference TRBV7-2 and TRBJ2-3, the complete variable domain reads GAGVSQSPSNKVTEKGKDVELRCDPISGHTALYWYRQSLGQGLEFLIYFQGNSAPDKSGLPSDRFSAERTGGSVSTLTIQRTQQEDSAVYLCASSQTSGFTDTQYFGPGTRLTVL.

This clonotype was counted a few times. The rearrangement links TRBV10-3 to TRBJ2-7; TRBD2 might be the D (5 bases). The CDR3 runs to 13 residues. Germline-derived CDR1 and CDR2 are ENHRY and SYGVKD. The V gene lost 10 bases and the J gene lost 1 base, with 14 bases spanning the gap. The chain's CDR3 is CATHSDSSYEQYF. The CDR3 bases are TGTGCCACCCATTCGGACTCTTCCTACGAGCAGTACTTC.

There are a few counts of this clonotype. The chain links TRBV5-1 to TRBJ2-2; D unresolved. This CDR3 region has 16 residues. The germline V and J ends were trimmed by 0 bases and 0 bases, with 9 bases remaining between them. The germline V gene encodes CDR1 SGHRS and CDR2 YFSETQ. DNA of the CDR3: TGCGCCAGCAGCTTGGGGGCCGACTCGAACACCGGGGAGCTGTTTTTT. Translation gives CASSLGADSNTGELFF. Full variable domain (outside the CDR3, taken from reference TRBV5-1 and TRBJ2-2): KAGVTQTPRYLIKTRGQQVTLSCSPISGHRSVSWYQQTPGQGLQFLFEYFSETQRNKGNFPGRFSGRQFSNSRSEMNVSTLELGDSALYLCASSLGADSNTGELFFGEGSRLTVL.

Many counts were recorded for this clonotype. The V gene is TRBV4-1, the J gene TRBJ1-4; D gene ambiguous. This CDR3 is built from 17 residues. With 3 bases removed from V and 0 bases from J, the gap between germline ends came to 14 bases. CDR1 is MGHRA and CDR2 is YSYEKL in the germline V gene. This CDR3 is CASSQARPAPTNEKLFF. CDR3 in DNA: TGCGCCAGCAGCCAGGCGCGTCCCGCGCCAACTAATGAAAAACTGTTTTTT.

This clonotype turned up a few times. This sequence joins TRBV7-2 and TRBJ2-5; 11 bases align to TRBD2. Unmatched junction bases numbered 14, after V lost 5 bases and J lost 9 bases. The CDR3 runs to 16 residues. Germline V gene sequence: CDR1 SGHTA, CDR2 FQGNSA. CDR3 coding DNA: TGTGCCAGCAGCGCCCGTCCGGGACTAGCGGCTCTGGCCCAGTACTTC. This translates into CASSARPGLAALAQYF.

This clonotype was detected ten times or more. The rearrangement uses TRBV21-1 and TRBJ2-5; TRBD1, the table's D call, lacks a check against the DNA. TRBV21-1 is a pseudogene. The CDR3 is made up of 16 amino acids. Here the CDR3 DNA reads TGTGCCAGCAGCAAAGCCAGACAGGGTGGTGGGGAGACCCAGTACTTC. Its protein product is CASSKARQGGGETQYF.

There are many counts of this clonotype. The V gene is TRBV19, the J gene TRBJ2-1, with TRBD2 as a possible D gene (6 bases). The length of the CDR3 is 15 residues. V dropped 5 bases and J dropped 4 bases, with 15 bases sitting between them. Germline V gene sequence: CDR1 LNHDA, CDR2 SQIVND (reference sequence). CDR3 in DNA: TGTGCCAGTAGTCCCCAGGGTGCGGGGTACAATGAGCAGTTCTTC. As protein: CASSPQGAGYNEQFF. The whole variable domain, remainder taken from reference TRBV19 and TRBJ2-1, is DGGITQSPKYLFRKEGQNVTLSCEQNLNHDAMYWYRQDPGQGLRLIYYSQIVNDFQKGDIAEGYSVSREKKESFPLTVTSAQKNPTAFYLCASSPQGAGYNEQFFGPGTRLTVL.

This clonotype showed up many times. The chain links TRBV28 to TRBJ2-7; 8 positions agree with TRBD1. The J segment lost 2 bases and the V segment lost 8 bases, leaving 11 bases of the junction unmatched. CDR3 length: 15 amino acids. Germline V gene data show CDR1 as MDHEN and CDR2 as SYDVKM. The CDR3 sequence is CASQTRDRRAYEQYF. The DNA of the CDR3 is TGTGCCAGCCAGACCCGGGACAGGAGGGCCTACGAGCAGTACTTC.

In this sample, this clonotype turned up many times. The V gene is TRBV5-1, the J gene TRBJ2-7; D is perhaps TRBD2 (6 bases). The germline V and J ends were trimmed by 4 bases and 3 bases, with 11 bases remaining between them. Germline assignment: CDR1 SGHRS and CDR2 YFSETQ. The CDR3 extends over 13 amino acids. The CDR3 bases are TGCGCCAGCAGCGAGCCAGCGGGCTACGAGCAGTACTTC. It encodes CASSEPAGYEQYF.

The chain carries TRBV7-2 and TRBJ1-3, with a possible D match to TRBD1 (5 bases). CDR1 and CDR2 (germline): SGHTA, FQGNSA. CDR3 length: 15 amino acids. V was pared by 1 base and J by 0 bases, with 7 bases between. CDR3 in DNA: TGTGCCAGCAGCTTAGTTGACAGCTCTGGAAACACCATATATTTT. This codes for CASSLVDSSGNTIYF.

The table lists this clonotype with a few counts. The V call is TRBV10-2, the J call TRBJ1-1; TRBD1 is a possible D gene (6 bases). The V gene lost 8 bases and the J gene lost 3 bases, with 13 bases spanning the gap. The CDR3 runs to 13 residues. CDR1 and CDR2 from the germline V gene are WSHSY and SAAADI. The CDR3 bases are TGCGCCAGCGTGGGGAGGGGGGACACTGAAGCTTTCTTT. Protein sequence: CASVGRGDTEAFF.